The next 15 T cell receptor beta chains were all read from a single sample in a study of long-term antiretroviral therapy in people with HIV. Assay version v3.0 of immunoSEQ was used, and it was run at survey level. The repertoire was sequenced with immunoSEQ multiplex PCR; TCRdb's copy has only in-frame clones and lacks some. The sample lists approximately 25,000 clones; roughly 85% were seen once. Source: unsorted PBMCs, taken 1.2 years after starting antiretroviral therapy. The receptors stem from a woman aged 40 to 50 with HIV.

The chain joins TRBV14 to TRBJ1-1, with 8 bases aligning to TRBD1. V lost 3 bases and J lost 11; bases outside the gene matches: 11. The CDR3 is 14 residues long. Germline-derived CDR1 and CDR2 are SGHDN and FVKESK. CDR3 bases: TGTGCCAGCAGCCAGAATTCACGGACAGGGAGTGCTTTCTTT. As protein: CASSQNSRTGSAFF.

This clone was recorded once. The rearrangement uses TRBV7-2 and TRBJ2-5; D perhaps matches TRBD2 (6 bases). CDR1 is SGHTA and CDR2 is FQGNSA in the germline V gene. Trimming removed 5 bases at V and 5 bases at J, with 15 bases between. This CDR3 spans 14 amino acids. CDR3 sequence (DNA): TGTGCCAGCAGCCCGGGACTGAAAATGGAGACCCAGTACTTC. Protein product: CASSPGLKMETQYF. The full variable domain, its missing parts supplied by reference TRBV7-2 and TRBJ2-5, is GAGVSQSPSNKVTEKGKDVELRCDPISGHTALYWYRQSLGQGLEFLIYFQGNSAPDKSGLPSDRFSAERTGGSVSTLTIQRTQQEDSAVYLCASSPGLKMETQYFGPGTRLLVL.

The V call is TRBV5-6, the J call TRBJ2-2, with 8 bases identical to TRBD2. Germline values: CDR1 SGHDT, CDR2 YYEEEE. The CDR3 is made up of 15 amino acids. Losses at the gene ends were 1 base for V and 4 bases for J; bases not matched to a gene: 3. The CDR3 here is CASSLRLAGTGELFF. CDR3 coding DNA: TGTGCCAGCAGCTTGCGCCTAGCGGGCACCGGGGAGCTGTTTTTT.

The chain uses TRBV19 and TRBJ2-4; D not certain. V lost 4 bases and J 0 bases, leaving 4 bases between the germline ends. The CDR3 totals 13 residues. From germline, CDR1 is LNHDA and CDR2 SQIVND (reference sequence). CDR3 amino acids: CASSTQAKNIQYF. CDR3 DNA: TGTGCCAGTAGTACCCAAGCCAAAAACATTCAGTACTTC. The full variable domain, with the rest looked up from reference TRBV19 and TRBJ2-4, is DGGITQSPKYLFRKEGQNVTLSCEQNLNHDAMYWYRQDPGQGLRLIYYSQIVNDFQKGDIAEGYSVSREKKESFPLTVTSAQKNPTAFYLCASSTQAKNIQYFGAGTRLSVL.

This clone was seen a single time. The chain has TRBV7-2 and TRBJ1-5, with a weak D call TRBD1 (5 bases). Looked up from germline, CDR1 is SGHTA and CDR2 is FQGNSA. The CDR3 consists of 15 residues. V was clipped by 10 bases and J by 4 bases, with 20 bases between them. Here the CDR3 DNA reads TGTGCCACCAGTTTCTCGACAGATCGGAATCAGCCCCAGCATTTT. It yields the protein CATSFSTDRNQPQHF.

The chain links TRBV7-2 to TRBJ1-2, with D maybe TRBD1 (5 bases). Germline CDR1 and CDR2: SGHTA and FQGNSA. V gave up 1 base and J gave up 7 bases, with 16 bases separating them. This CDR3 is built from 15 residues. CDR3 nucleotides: TGTGCCAGCAGCTTAGATGCTGGGGGTGGCTCTGGCTACACCTTC. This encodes CASSLDAGGGSGYTF. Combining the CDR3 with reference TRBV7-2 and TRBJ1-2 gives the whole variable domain GAGVSQSPSNKVTEKGKDVELRCDPISGHTALYWYRQSLGQGLEFLIYFQGNSAPDKSGLPSDRFSAERTGGSVSTLTIQRTQQEDSAVYLCASSLDAGGGSGYTFGSGTRLTVV.

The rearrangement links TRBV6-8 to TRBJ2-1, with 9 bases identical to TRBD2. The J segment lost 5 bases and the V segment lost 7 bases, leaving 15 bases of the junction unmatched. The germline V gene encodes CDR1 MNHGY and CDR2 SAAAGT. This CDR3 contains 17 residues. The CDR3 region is CASKTGLAGPYHNEQFF. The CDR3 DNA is TGTGCCAGCAAAACCGGGCTAGCGGGACCATACCACAATGAGCAGTTCTTC.

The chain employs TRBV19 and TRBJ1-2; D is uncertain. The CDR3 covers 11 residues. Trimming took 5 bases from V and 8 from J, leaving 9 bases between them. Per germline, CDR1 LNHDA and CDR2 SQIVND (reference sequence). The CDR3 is CASSGTLGYTF. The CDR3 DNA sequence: TGTGCCAGTAGTGGCACATTAGGCTACACCTTC.

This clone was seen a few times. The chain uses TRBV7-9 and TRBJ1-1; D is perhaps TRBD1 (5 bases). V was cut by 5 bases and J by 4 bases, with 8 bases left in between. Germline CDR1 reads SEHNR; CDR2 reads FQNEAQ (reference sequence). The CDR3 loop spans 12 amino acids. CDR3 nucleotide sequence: TGTGCCAGCAGCCTGGGGGTCACTGAAGCTTTCTTT. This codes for CASSLGVTEAFF.

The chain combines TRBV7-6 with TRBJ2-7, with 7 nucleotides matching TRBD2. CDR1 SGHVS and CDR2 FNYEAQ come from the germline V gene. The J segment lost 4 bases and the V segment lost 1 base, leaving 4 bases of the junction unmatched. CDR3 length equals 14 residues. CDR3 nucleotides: TGTGCCAGCAGCTTAGAGACTAGCTCTTACGAGCAGTACTTC. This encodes CASSLETSSYEQYF.

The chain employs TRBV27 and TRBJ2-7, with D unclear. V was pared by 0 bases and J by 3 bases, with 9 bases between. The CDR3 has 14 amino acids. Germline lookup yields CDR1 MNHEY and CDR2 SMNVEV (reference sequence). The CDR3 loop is CASSLSKGVYEQYF. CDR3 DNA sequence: TGTGCCAGCAGTTTATCGAAGGGTGTCTACGAGCAGTACTTC.

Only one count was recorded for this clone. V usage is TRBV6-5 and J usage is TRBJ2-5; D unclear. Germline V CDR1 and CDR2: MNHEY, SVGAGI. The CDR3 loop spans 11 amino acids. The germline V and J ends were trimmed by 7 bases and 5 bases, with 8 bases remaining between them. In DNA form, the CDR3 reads TGTGCCAGCACCGACCGGGAGACCCAGTACTTC. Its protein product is CASTDRETQYF.

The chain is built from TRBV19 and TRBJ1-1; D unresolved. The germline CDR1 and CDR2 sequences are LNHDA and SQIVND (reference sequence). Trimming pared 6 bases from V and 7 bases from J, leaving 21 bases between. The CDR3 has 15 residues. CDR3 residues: CASRRADGRWGEAFF. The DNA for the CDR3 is TGTGCCAGTAGACGGGCGGACGGCCGATGGGGTGAAGCTTTCTTT.

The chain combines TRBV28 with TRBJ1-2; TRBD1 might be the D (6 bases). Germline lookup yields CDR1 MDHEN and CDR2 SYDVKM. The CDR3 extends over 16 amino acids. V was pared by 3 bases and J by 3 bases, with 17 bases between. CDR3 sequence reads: CASSFTPGGHYYGYTF. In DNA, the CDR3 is TGTGCCAGCAGTTTTACCCCGGGGGGACATTACTATGGCTACACCTTC.

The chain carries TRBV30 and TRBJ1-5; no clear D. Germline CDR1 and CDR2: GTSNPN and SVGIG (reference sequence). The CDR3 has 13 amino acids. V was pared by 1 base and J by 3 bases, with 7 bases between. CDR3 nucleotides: TGTGCCTGGAGTGGCAGCTACAATCAGCCCCAGCATTTT. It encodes CAWSGSYNQPQHF.